This entry lists 9 T cell receptor beta chains sequenced from one sample in a study of response to subunit inactivated influenza vaccine. TCRdb passed the RT-PCR reads through MiXCR, listing each CDR3 protein once. The profile shows about 520,000 distinct CDR3 sequences, around 25% of them singletons. Sequences were derived from CD4+ T cells sorted from PBMCs, sampled roughly 5 days after vaccination. These receptors originate from a man aged 50-59 years who received an inactivated influenza vaccine.

This chain joins TRBV14 and TRBJ1-3; D perhaps matches TRBD1 (6 bases). This CDR3 comprises 17 residues. Trimming removed 4 bases at V and 1 base at J, with 17 bases between. Germline assignment: CDR1 SGHDN and CDR2 FVKESK. The CDR3 region has the DNA TGTGCCAGCAGCCCCTATGCGGGGGCACGATCTGGAAACACCATATATTTT. Translation gives CASSPYAGARSGNTIYF.

V and J are TRBV6-1 and TRBJ1-1; D is uncertain. The V end lost 6 bases, the J end lost 0 bases, and 8 bases lay between the germline ends. Per germline, CDR1 MNHNS and CDR2 SASEGT. The CDR3 loop spans 13 amino acids. The CDR3 loop is CASRNILNTEAFF. The CDR3 DNA follows: TGTGCCAGCAGAAACATCCTGAACACTGAAGCTTTCTTT.

This chain connects TRBV7-7 to TRBJ2-3; 12 nucleotides match TRBD2. The CDR3 runs to 15 residues. Germline V gives CDR1 SSHAT, CDR2 FNYEAQ (reference sequence). J was trimmed by 4 bases and V by 2 bases; bases with no gene match: 1. CDR3 sequence (DNA): TGTGCCAGCAGCTTATCTAGCGGGAGGGCAGATACGCAGTATTTT. It encodes CASSLSSGRADTQYF.

This rearrangement joins TRBV6-1 to TRBJ2-1, with a weak D call TRBD1 (8 bases). The CDR3 runs to 15 residues. V shed 4 bases and J shed 5 bases, with 15 bases lying between them. From germline, CDR1 is MNHNS and CDR2 SASEGT. CDR3 DNA: TGTGCCAGCAGTGTACAGGGGGGGTTAAACAATGAGCAGTTCTTC. This encodes CASSVQGGLNNEQFF.

This clonotype has only a few counts. V usage is TRBV6-1 and J usage is TRBJ2-7, with D perhaps TRBD2 (5 bases). This CDR3 comprises 14 residues. Trimming pared 7 bases from V and 2 bases from J, leaving 15 bases between. Germline assignment: CDR1 MNHNS and CDR2 SASEGT. The CDR3 DNA follows: TGTGCCAGCACAAGGTCCGGGGAACCCTACGAGCAGTACTTC. As protein: CASTRSGEPYEQYF.

This clonotype was observed once. The chain carries TRBV11-1 and TRBJ2-4; a possible D gene is TRBD1 (5 bases). Trimming took off 1 base at V and 1 base at J, with 17 bases between the two ends. The length of the CDR3 is 18 residues. In germline, CDR1 is SGHAT, CDR2 FQDESV (reference sequence). The CDR3 DNA reads TGTGCCAGCAGCTTAGGCAGGGTAGGAAGTACGGCCAAAAACATTCAGTACTTC. Encoded protein: CASSLGRVGSTAKNIQYF.

In this sample, this clonotype turned up a few times. The J gene is TRBJ2-1, the V gene TRBV29-1; D is possibly TRBD1 (5 bases). The CDR3 is 12 residues long. Looked up from germline, CDR1 is SQVTM and CDR2 is ANQGSEA. Trimming removed 3 bases at V and 4 bases at J, with 7 bases between. The CDR3 protein is CSVDQGYNEQFF. In DNA, the CDR3 is TGCAGCGTTGACCAGGGATACAATGAGCAGTTCTTC.

This clonotype was recorded a few times. J is TRBJ2-3 and V is TRBV20-1, with 13 bases matching TRBD2. This CDR3 contains 15 residues. V gave up 4 bases and J gave up 1 base; unmatched junction bases: 2. Germline values: CDR1 DFQATT, CDR2 SNEGSKA (reference sequence). CDR3 in DNA: TGCAGTGCTACTGGACTAGCGGGAGGCACAGATACGCAGTATTTT. Encoded protein: CSATGLAGGTDTQYF.

This clonotype was found many times. This chain joins TRBV7-2 and TRBJ2-2, with D uncertain. Per germline, CDR1 SGHTA and CDR2 FQGNSA. There are 12 residues in the CDR3. V was cut by 1 base and J by 8 bases, with 5 bases left in between. The DNA for the CDR3 is TGTGCCAGCAGCTTAGAAGTGGGGGAGCTGTTTTTT. The encoded protein is CASSLEVGELFF.